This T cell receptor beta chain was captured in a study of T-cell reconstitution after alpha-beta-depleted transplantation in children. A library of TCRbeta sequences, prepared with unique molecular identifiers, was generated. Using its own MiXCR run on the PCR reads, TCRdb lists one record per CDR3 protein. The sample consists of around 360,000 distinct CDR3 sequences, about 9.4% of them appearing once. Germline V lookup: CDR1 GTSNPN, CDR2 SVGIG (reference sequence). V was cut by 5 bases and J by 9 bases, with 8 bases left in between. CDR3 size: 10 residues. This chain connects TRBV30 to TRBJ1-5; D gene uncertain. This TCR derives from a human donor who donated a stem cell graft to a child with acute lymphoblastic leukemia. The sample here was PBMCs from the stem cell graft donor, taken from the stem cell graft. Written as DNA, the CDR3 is TGTGCCTGGCCTGTCTGGCCCCAGCATTTT. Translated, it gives CAWPVWPQHF.